What follows describes a single T cell receptor (beta chain). CDR1 is DFQATT and CDR2 is SNEGSKA in the germline V gene (reference sequence). The CDR3 is made up of 16 amino acids. V dropped 0 bases and J dropped 0; count of bases not matched to a gene: 6. This record comes from a study of response to subunit inactivated influenza vaccine. MiXCR was run by TCRdb on the RT-PCR reads, yielding one entry per CDR3 protein. The sample lists about 650,000 distinct CDR3 sequences, 14% occurring once. Sequenced material: PBMCs from blood, taken 14 to 15 days before vaccination. The source is a man aged 50 or older who received an inactivated influenza vaccine. The genes are TRBV20-1 and TRBJ2-5; 8 bases map to TRBD1. DNA for the CDR3: TGCAGTGCTAGAGAATACACAGGGGGACACCAAGAGACCCAGTACTTC. Protein: CSAREYTGGHQETQYF.